The TCR beta chain under discussion was sequenced for a study of shared clonotypes between healthy human individuals. Findings and limits, study-wide: Sampling used blood alone; tissue repertoires probably differ. Donors were few, which limited the genetic and exposure-history diversity represented.

Libraries were prepared by immunoSEQ multiplex PCR; TCRdb keeps only in-frame clonotypes and omits some of them. The sample yields around 1,100,000 clones, 70% to 85% seen once. Study donors comprised healthy, HIV-negative adults devoid of recent acute infection or vaccination. With regard to this clone: What it recognizes is unknown.

The sequencing input was memory CD4+ T cells from PBMCs. Subset: CD45RA-negative fraction. The sequence was obtained from a man aged 18 to 29 in good health. Some clones in this sample may be carry-over from other donors' samples.

The CDR3 DNA is TGTGCCAGCAGCCCAGTAATAGGCGGGTACGAGCAGTACTTC. Translation: CASSPVIGGYEQYF. The rearrangement links TRBV9 to TRBJ2-7, with D perhaps TRBD2 (5 bases). The CDR3 contains 14 residues. CDR1 is SGDLS and CDR2 is YYNGEE in the germline V gene. Trimming took 4 bases from V and 4 from J, leaving 15 bases between them.